The rows below give T cell receptor beta chains drawn from one sample of a study of cytomegalovirus exposure and HLA in healthy donors. Repertoires were generated with immunoSEQ multiplex PCR, while TCRdb's copy carries only in-frame clones and drops some. The table records 150,000 to 180,000 clones, 86% of them present only once. The specimen sequenced was PBMCs. These receptors were taken from a man between 18 and 35 years old in good health and CMV-seropositive. CDR3s include the opening cysteine and the closing phenylalanine or tryptophan. Each record gives: CDR3 protein, CDR3 DNA, V gene, clone size, J gene, D gene. D genes are given only for firm matches. A row's size may be missing; if present it is once, few, many or a size class.

CDR3aa: CASSLGTSPSTDTQYF; CDR3nt: TGTGCCAGCAGCTTAGGGACTAGCCCTAGCACAGATACGCAGTATTTT; v_gene: TRBV7-2; abundance: .; j_gene: TRBJ2-3; d_gene: TRBD2
CDR3aa: CAPSPGQGAYEQYF; CDR3nt: TGTGCCCCTTCTCCGGGACAGGGGGCCTACGAGCAGTACTTC; v_gene: TRBV27; abundance: .; j_gene: TRBJ2-7; d_gene: TRBD1
CDR3aa: CASSQEGFPIQYF; CDR3nt: TGCGCCAGCAGCCAAGAGGGCTTTCCTATTCAGTACTTC; v_gene: TRBV4-1; abundance: .; j_gene: TRBJ2-4; d_gene: .
CDR3aa: CASSLGRPGNEKLFF; CDR3nt: TGCGCCAGCAGCTTGGGGCGACCGGGCAATGAAAAACTGTTTTTT; v_gene: TRBV4-1; abundance: .; j_gene: TRBJ1-4; d_gene: .
CDR3aa: CASSPLTSNYGYTF; CDR3nt: TGTGCCAGCTCACCACTTACCAGTAACTATGGCTACACCTTC; v_gene: TRBV18; abundance: .; j_gene: TRBJ1-2; d_gene: .
CDR3aa: CASSYSTGMAEKLFF; CDR3nt: TGTGCCAGCAGTTACTCGACAGGGATGGCTGAAAAACTGTTTTTT; v_gene: TRBV6-5; abundance: .; j_gene: TRBJ1-4; d_gene: TRBD1
CDR3aa: CASSLAGGSGEKLFF; CDR3nt: TGTGCCAGCAGCTTAGCCGGGGGTAGTGGTGAAAAACTGTTTTTT; v_gene: TRBV7-2; abundance: .; j_gene: TRBJ1-4; d_gene: .
CDR3aa: CASSLGQGEVEKLFF; CDR3nt: TGTGCCAGCAGCCTAGGACAGGGGGAGGTGGAAAAACTGTTTTTT; v_gene: TRBV7-9; abundance: .; j_gene: TRBJ1-4; d_gene: TRBD1
CDR3aa: CAWSATSGGNEQFF; CDR3nt: TGTGCCTGGAGTGCCACTAGCGGGGGCAATGAGCAGTTCTTC; v_gene: TRBV30; abundance: .; j_gene: TRBJ2-1; d_gene: TRBD2
CDR3aa: CASSSRVEGGSSEAFF; CDR3nt: TGTGCCAGTAGTTCCCGTGTGGAAGGGGGCTCGAGTGAAGCTTTCTTT; v_gene: TRBV19; abundance: .; j_gene: TRBJ1-1; d_gene: TRBD1
CDR3aa: CASSQAGTDYQPQHF; CDR3nt: TGCGCCAGCAGTCAAGCGGGGACAGATTATCAGCCCCAGCATTTT; v_gene: TRBV23-1; abundance: .; j_gene: TRBJ1-5; d_gene: TRBD1
CDR3aa: CASSQAGTMSHEQYF; CDR3nt: TGTGCCAGCAGCCAGGCCGGGACAATGAGTCACGAGCAGTACTTC; v_gene: TRBV4-2; abundance: .; j_gene: TRBJ2-7; d_gene: .
CDR3aa: CASSLEGGSNYEQFF; CDR3nt: TGTGCCAGCAGCTTAGAAGGCGGGTCTAACTATGAGCAGTTCTTC; v_gene: TRBV7-2; abundance: .; j_gene: TRBJ2-1; d_gene: .
CDR3aa: CASSPLSDRGNEQFF; CDR3nt: TGTGCCAGCAGCCCTTTAAGTGACAGGGGCAATGAGCAGTTCTTC; v_gene: TRBV14; abundance: .; j_gene: TRBJ2-1; d_gene: TRBD1
CDR3aa: CASSPLTGTENYGYTF; CDR3nt: TGTGCCAGCTCACCCCTGACAGGGACAGAAAACTATGGCTACACCTTC; v_gene: TRBV18; abundance: .; j_gene: TRBJ1-2; d_gene: TRBD1
CDR3aa: CASSLSVASSGNTIYF; CDR3nt: TGTGCCAGCAGCTTATCCGTGGCCAGCTCTGGAAACACCATATATTTT; v_gene: TRBV11-2; abundance: .; j_gene: TRBJ1-3; d_gene: .
CDR3aa: CASSSGGFYNEQFF; CDR3nt: TGTGCCAGCAGTTCAGGAGGTTTCTACAATGAGCAGTTCTTC; v_gene: TRBV27; abundance: .; j_gene: TRBJ2-1; d_gene: .
CDR3aa: CASSLEAGVYTDTQYF; CDR3nt: TGTGCCAGCAGTTTAGAAGCGGGGGTTTACACAGATACGCAGTATTTT; v_gene: TRBV27; abundance: .; j_gene: TRBJ2-3; d_gene: TRBD2
CDR3aa: CASTLFKTDSTSYEQYF; CDR3nt: TGTGCCAGCACCCTCTTCAAGACAGATTCAACTTCCTACGAGCAGTACTTC; v_gene: TRBV21-1; abundance: .; j_gene: TRBJ2-7; d_gene: .
CDR3aa: CASRKGLAGASTDTQYF; CDR3nt: TGTGCCAGCCGCAAAGGACTAGCGGGGGCCTCCACAGATACGCAGTATTTT; v_gene: TRBV27; abundance: .; j_gene: TRBJ2-3; d_gene: TRBD2
CDR3aa: CASRPGLAADTQYF; CDR3nt: TGTGCCAGCAGGCCGGGACTAGCGGCAGATACGCAGTATTTT; v_gene: TRBV2; abundance: .; j_gene: TRBJ2-3; d_gene: TRBD2
CDR3aa: CASSLARTSGVRDTQYF; CDR3nt: TGTGCCAGCAGCTTAGCGAGGACTAGCGGTGTTAGAGATACGCAGTATTTT; v_gene: TRBV7-6; abundance: .; j_gene: TRBJ2-3; d_gene: TRBD2
CDR3aa: CALLQGAVGYGYTF; CDR3nt: TGTGCCCTGCTACAGGGGGCGGTTGGCTATGGCTACACCTTC; v_gene: TRBV30; abundance: .; j_gene: TRBJ1-2; d_gene: TRBD1
CDR3aa: CASSGQGFGNTIYF; CDR3nt: TGTGCCAGCAGTGGACAGGGTTTTGGAAACACCATATATTTT; v_gene: TRBV2; abundance: .; j_gene: TRBJ1-3; d_gene: TRBD1
CDR3aa: CASSVAAGANRLNYGYTF; CDR3nt: TGTGCCAGCAGCGTAGCTGCGGGGGCGAACCGGCTGAACTATGGCTACACCTTC; v_gene: TRBV9; abundance: .; j_gene: TRBJ1-2; d_gene: .
CDR3aa: CASSSGPNSATNEKLFF; CDR3nt: TGTGCCAGCAGCTCCGGACCCAATAGCGCAACTAATGAAAAACTGTTTTTT; v_gene: TRBV11-3; abundance: .; j_gene: TRBJ1-4; d_gene: .
CDR3aa: CASSPRGSGYTF; CDR3nt: TGTGCCAGCTCACCACGAGGAAGCGGCTACACCTTC; v_gene: TRBV18; abundance: .; j_gene: TRBJ1-2; d_gene: .
CDR3aa: CASSRDRGDGYTF; CDR3nt: TGTGCCAGCAGCCGGGACAGGGGGGATGGCTACACCTTC; v_gene: TRBV11-2; abundance: once; j_gene: TRBJ1-2; d_gene: TRBD1
CDR3aa: CASSPRDTRTDTQYF; CDR3nt: TGTGCCAGTAGCCCCCGGGACACTCGCACAGATACGCAGTATTTT; v_gene: TRBV19; abundance: .; j_gene: TRBJ2-3; d_gene: .
CDR3aa: CASSVATTGNGYTF; CDR3nt: TGTGCCAGCAGCGTAGCAACAACAGGGAATGGCTACACCTTC; v_gene: TRBV9; abundance: .; j_gene: TRBJ1-2; d_gene: .
CDR3aa: CASSFPGQGSPLHF; CDR3nt: TGTGCCAGCAGCTTCCCGGGACAGGGTTCACCCCTCCACTTT; v_gene: TRBV13; abundance: .; j_gene: TRBJ1-6; d_gene: TRBD1
CDR3aa: CAWKATSSGNTIYF; CDR3nt: TGTGCCTGGAAGGCCACTAGCTCTGGAAACACCATATATTTT; v_gene: TRBV30; abundance: .; j_gene: TRBJ1-3; d_gene: .
CDR3aa: CASSLRAGGNYEQYF; CDR3nt: TGTGCCAGCAGCTTAAGGGCAGGGGGCAACTACGAGCAGTACTTC; v_gene: TRBV7-2; abundance: .; j_gene: TRBJ2-7; d_gene: TRBD1
CDR3aa: CASSTGASSYNEQFF; CDR3nt: TGTGCCAGCAGTACAGGGGCCAGCTCCTACAATGAGCAGTTCTTC; v_gene: TRBV6-5; abundance: .; j_gene: TRBJ2-1; d_gene: TRBD1
CDR3aa: CASSLVFVGSEAFF; CDR3nt: TGTGCCAGCAGCTTAGTATTTGTCGGGAGTGAAGCTTTCTTT; v_gene: TRBV7-8; abundance: once; j_gene: TRBJ1-1; d_gene: .
CDR3aa: CASSVAAGQGSGANVLTF; CDR3nt: TGTGCCAGCAGCGTGGCCGCCGGTCAGGGCTCTGGGGCCAACGTCCTGACTTTC; v_gene: TRBV9; abundance: .; j_gene: TRBJ2-6; d_gene: .
CDR3aa: CASSLSGKEQYF; CDR3nt: TGTGCCAGCAGCCTAAGCGGTAAGGAGCAGTACTTC; v_gene: TRBV16; abundance: .; j_gene: TRBJ2-7; d_gene: .
CDR3aa: CASRGTAIEAFF; CDR3nt: TGTGCCAGCCGCGGGACAGCGATTGAAGCTTTCTTT; v_gene: TRBV19; abundance: .; j_gene: TRBJ1-1; d_gene: TRBD1
CDR3aa: CASSFRGGEQFF; CDR3nt: TGTGCCAGCAGTTTTAGAGGAGGTGAGCAGTTCTTC; v_gene: TRBV27; abundance: .; j_gene: TRBJ2-1; d_gene: .
CDR3aa: CASSTTGTGIGQPQHF; CDR3nt: TGTGCCAGCAGTACAACGGGGACAGGGATCGGACAGCCCCAGCATTTT; v_gene: TRBV25-1; abundance: .; j_gene: TRBJ1-5; d_gene: TRBD1
CDR3aa: CASTLWDRDNQPQHF; CDR3nt: TGTGCCAGCACTTTGTGGGACAGGGACAATCAGCCCCAGCATTTT; v_gene: TRBV5-6; abundance: .; j_gene: TRBJ1-5; d_gene: TRBD1
CDR3aa: CASRWTGVNEQYF; CDR3nt: TGTGCCAGCAGATGGACAGGGGTGAACGAGCAGTACTTC; v_gene: TRBV27; abundance: .; j_gene: TRBJ2-7; d_gene: TRBD1
CDR3aa: CASSVAPGPLEGETQYF; CDR3nt: TGTGCCAGCAGCGTAGCCCCGGGACCCCTGGAGGGAGAGACCCAGTACTTC; v_gene: TRBV9; abundance: .; j_gene: TRBJ2-5; d_gene: .
CDR3aa: CASSLSMARRANSPLHF; CDR3nt: TGTGCCAGCAGCTTAAGTATGGCGCGCAGGGCTAATTCACCCCTCCACTTT; v_gene: TRBV7-2; abundance: .; j_gene: TRBJ1-6; d_gene: .
CDR3aa: CASSLELAEETQYF; CDR3nt: TGTGCCAGCAGCTTGGAACTAGCGGAAGAGACCCAGTACTTC; v_gene: TRBV5-4; abundance: once; j_gene: TRBJ2-5; d_gene: TRBD2
CDR3aa: CRPPDNEQFF; CDR3nt: TGCAGGCCCCCAGACAATGAGCAGTTCTTC; v_gene: TRBV20-1; abundance: once; j_gene: TRBJ2-1; d_gene: .
CDR3aa: CATAGGASYEQYF; CDR3nt: TGTGCCACCGCGGGGGGGGCCTCCTACGAGCAGTACTTC; v_gene: TRBV6-5; abundance: .; j_gene: TRBJ2-7; d_gene: TRBD2
CDR3aa: CASSVGGGGGTDTEAFF; CDR3nt: TGTGCCAGCAGCGTAGGAGGTGGCGGGGGGACAGACACTGAAGCTTTCTTT; v_gene: TRBV9; abundance: .; j_gene: TRBJ1-1; d_gene: TRBD1
CDR3aa: CATLMGGRNSNQPQHF; CDR3nt: TGTGCCACTCTAATGGGGGGTCGAAATAGCAATCAGCCCCAGCATTTT; v_gene: TRBV15; abundance: .; j_gene: TRBJ1-5; d_gene: .
CDR3aa: CAWSVRDRFYGYTF; CDR3nt: TGTGCCTGGAGTGTCCGGGACAGGTTCTATGGCTACACCTTC; v_gene: TRBV30; abundance: .; j_gene: TRBJ1-2; d_gene: TRBD1
CDR3aa: CASSQRASGTSTDTQYF; CDR3nt: TGCGCCAGCAGCCAGAGGGCTAGCGGGACTAGCACAGATACGCAGTATTTT; v_gene: TRBV4-3; abundance: .; j_gene: TRBJ2-3; d_gene: TRBD2
CDR3aa: CASSPPGGEGYEQYF; CDR3nt: TGTGCCAGCTCTCCCCCAGGGGGTGAGGGGTACGAGCAGTACTTC; v_gene: TRBV18; abundance: .; j_gene: TRBJ2-7; d_gene: TRBD1
CDR3aa: CACSRGTGGNTIYF; CDR3nt: TGTGCCTGCTCCCGCGGGACAGGCGGAAACACCATATATTTT; v_gene: TRBV30; abundance: .; j_gene: TRBJ1-3; d_gene: TRBD1
CDR3aa: CASSPLGTSTDTQYF; CDR3nt: TGTGCCAGCAGCCCCTTAGGGACTAGCACAGATACGCAGTATTTT; v_gene: TRBV5-6; abundance: .; j_gene: TRBJ2-3; d_gene: .
CDR3aa: CASSLAPSGGATDTQYF; CDR3nt: TGTGCCAGCAGTTTGGCCCCTAGCGGGGGGGCCACAGATACGCAGTATTTT; v_gene: TRBV27; abundance: .; j_gene: TRBJ2-3; d_gene: TRBD2
CDR3aa: CASSYYGTGDEQYF; CDR3nt: TGTGCCAGCAGTTATTATGGGACAGGGGACGAGCAGTACTTC; v_gene: TRBV6-5; abundance: .; j_gene: TRBJ2-7; d_gene: TRBD1
CDR3aa: CASSEVGTGSYNQPQHF; CDR3nt: TGTGCCAGCAGTGAGGTGGGGACAGGGAGCTACAATCAGCCCCAGCATTTT; v_gene: TRBV2; abundance: .; j_gene: TRBJ1-5; d_gene: TRBD1
CDR3aa: CASSPSRSTNEKLFF; CDR3nt: TGCGCCAGCAGCCCCTCCAGGTCAACTAATGAAAAACTGTTTTTT; v_gene: TRBV5-1; abundance: .; j_gene: TRBJ1-4; d_gene: .
CDR3aa: CATGTSGTDTQYF; CDR3nt: TGTGCCACAGGGACTAGCGGCACAGATACGCAGTATTTT; v_gene: TRBV19; abundance: .; j_gene: TRBJ2-3; d_gene: TRBD2
CDR3aa: CSATTGMGEPQHF; CDR3nt: TGCAGCGCTACAACAGGGATGGGCGAGCCCCAGCATTTT; v_gene: TRBV29-1; abundance: .; j_gene: TRBJ1-5; d_gene: .